These 19 T cell receptor beta chains were all obtained from the same sample, sequenced in a study of T-cell reconstitution after alpha-beta-depleted transplantation in children. Molecular barcoding with unique molecular identifiers was used for the TCRbeta library. In TCRdb, the PCR reads were re-called with MiXCR into one record per CDR3 protein. Among a few hundred thousand distinct CDR3 sequences listed, approximately 20% were seen once. The input for sequencing was PBMCs from the stem cell graft donor, taken from the stem cell graft. These TCRs come from a human donor who donated a stem cell graft to a child with acute lymphoblastic leukemia.

The chain links TRBV5-1 to TRBJ2-7, with D maybe TRBD1 (7 bases). CDR3 length equals 16 residues. V dropped 3 bases and J dropped 0 bases, with 16 bases sitting between them. The germline gives CDR1 SGHRS, CDR2 YFSETQ. Written as DNA, the CDR3 is TGCGCCAGCAGCTGGGTGACAGGGACTTACTCCTACGAGCAGTACTTC. Translation: CASSWVTGTYSYEQYF.

This clonotype was recorded a few times. The rearrangement joins TRBV7-6 to TRBJ2-3; D is ambiguous. V dropped 1 base and J dropped 6 bases, with 14 bases sitting between them. CDR3 length: 15 residues. Germline V gene sequence: CDR1 SGHVS, CDR2 FNYEAQ. The CDR3 sequence is CASSLEPGTLDTQYF. Here the CDR3 DNA reads TGTGCCAGCAGCTTAGAACCGGGTACTTTGGATACGCAGTATTTT.

This clonotype turned up a few times. The rearrangement joins TRBV12-3 or TRBV12-4 to TRBJ2-7, with D maybe TRBD1 (6 bases). Trimming shortened V by 8 bases and J by 5 bases, and 28 bases separated the two germline ends. The CDR3 contains 17 residues. The CDR3, as DNA: TGTGCCAGCCAACCACAACCTCGAACAGGGAATTCCCACGAGCAGTACTTC. Its translation: CASQPQPRTGNSHEQYF.

The chain employs TRBV2 and TRBJ2-1; 9 bases are a match to TRBD1. Germline CDR1 SNHLY, CDR2 FYNNEI. CDR3 length equals 14 residues. With V trimmed by 6 bases and J by 6 bases, 6 bases remained unmatched. In DNA, the CDR3 is TGTGCCAGCAGGGGACAGGGAATGGGCAATGAGCAGTTCTTC. This sequence encodes CASRGQGMGNEQFF.

This clonotype was counted between two and nine times. The CDR3 spells CASSLPLYRVHNTEAFF. The CDR3 bases are TGTGCCAGCAGTTTACCCCTATACAGGGTCCATAACACTGAAGCTTTCTTT. The rearrangement links TRBV12-3 or TRBV12-4 to TRBJ1-1; weak D call: TRBD1 (6 bases). Deletions cut 2 bases from V and 2 bases from J, with 18 bases between. This CDR3 contains 17 residues.

The CDR3 sequence: CASKAQGSTEAFF. As DNA, the CDR3 is TGTGCCAGCAAAGCACAGGGGAGCACTGAAGCTTTCTTT. The J gene is TRBJ1-1, the V gene TRBV6-6, with 7 bases matching TRBD1. Germline loops: CDR1 MNHNY, CDR2 SVGAGI (reference sequence). V trimming: 7 bases; J trimming: 4 bases; junction bases outside the gene matches: 6. There are 13 residues in the CDR3.

This sequence joins TRBV20-1 and TRBJ2-5; the D is unclear. The CDR3 is 14 amino acids. Trimming removed 6 bases at V and 2 bases at J, with 16 bases between. Germline-derived CDR1 and CDR2 are DFQATT and SNEGSKA (reference sequence). Written as DNA, the CDR3 is TGCAGTGCACCTGTTTCCGGGTCGCAAGAGACCCAGTACTTC. Translation gives CSAPVSGSQETQYF.

The J gene is TRBJ2-7, the V gene TRBV12-3 or TRBV12-4; TRBD2 matches 7 bases. CDR3 length equals 15 residues. Trimming removed 5 bases from V and 0 bases from J; junction bases left unmatched: 7. CDR3 protein: CASSPGGLGSYEQYF. The CDR3 bases are TGTGCCAGCAGTCCGGGGGGACTGGGCTCCTACGAGCAGTACTTC.

The rearrangement links TRBV24-1 to TRBJ2-2; 8 bases match TRBD1. The CDR3 has 16 residues. V dropped 0 bases and J dropped 4; count of bases not matched to a gene: 3. CDR1 KGHDR and CDR2 SFDVKD come from the germline V gene. Here the CDR3 reads CATSDLTGGGTGELFF. Here the CDR3 DNA reads TGTGCCACCAGTGATTTGACAGGGGGAGGCACCGGGGAGCTGTTTTTT.

The V call is TRBV7-2, the J call TRBJ2-1; 8 nucleotides agree with TRBD2. V trimming: 5 bases; J trimming: 6 bases; junction bases outside the gene matches: 15. The CDR3 consists of 17 residues. CDR1 is SGHTA, CDR2 FQGNSA, per germline. CDR3: CASSGPEALAGRNEQFF. CDR3 DNA: TGTGCCAGCAGCGGACCGGAGGCGCTAGCGGGCCGCAATGAGCAGTTCTTC.

The V call is TRBV3-1, the J call TRBJ2-5; TRBD1 matches 12 bases. This CDR3 has 15 amino acids. Germline trimming cut 4 bases from V and 5 bases from J; bases unmatched to any gene: 5. Germline-derived CDR1 and CDR2 are LGHDT and YNNKEL (reference sequence). CDR3 sequence reads: CASSPGQGASETQYF. DNA of the CDR3: TGTGCCAGCAGCCCGGGACAGGGGGCTAGTGAGACCCAGTACTTC.

Many counts were recorded for this clonotype. This chain uses TRBV4-1 with TRBJ2-7; the D gene is possibly TRBD2 (6 bases). From germline, CDR1 is MGHRA and CDR2 YSYEKL. Trimming took 1 base from V and 4 from J, leaving 8 bases between them. This CDR3 spans 13 amino acids. The CDR3 bases are TGCGCCAGCAGCCAAGGAGGAGGGTACGAGCAGTACTTC. Residues: CASSQGGGYEQYF.

The sample holds a few counts of this clonotype. The chain joins TRBV27 to TRBJ2-3, with TRBD2 identical over 8 bases. The V gene's germline CDR1 is MNHEY and CDR2 SMNVEV (reference sequence). V was pared by 8 bases and J by 4 bases, with 8 bases of the junction left unmatched. The CDR3 is 14 amino acids. The CDR3 sequence is CASGRLASPDTQYF. The CDR3 DNA follows: TGTGCCAGCGGACGACTAGCGTCACCAGATACGCAGTATTTT.

The chain has TRBV13 and TRBJ2-7, with D possibly TRBD2 on 6 matching bases. This CDR3 comprises 15 residues. Germline lookup yields CDR1 PRHDT and CDR2 FYEKMQ (reference sequence). The V and J ends lost 7 bases and 4 bases respectively, with 20 bases between them. DNA of the CDR3: TGTGCCAGCACCGCCGGAGGGGCCGGGGTATACGAGCAGTACTTC. As protein: CASTAGGAGVYEQYF.

CDR3: CASTIGSAEAFF. Here the CDR3 DNA reads TGTGCCAGCACAATTGGGTCGGCTGAAGCTTTCTTT. The chain combines TRBV12-3 or TRBV12-4 with TRBJ1-1; D not resolved. The V gene lost 7 bases and the J gene lost 6 bases, with 12 bases spanning the gap. The CDR3 sequence is 12 residues long.

This clonotype has only a few counts. The V call is TRBV6-5, the J call TRBJ2-7, with 8 bases matching TRBD1. The CDR3 sequence is 12 residues long. V shed 7 bases and J 4 bases; nucleotides not matched to a gene: 3. Per germline, CDR1 MNHEY and CDR2 SVGAGI. The CDR3 DNA follows: TGTGCCAGCAAAGGACAGGGTTACGAGCAGTACTTC. Amino acids: CASKGQGYEQYF.

This clonotype was counted only a few times. The V call is TRBV25-1, the J call TRBJ2-3; 12 positions agree with TRBD2. Per the germline V gene, CDR1 is MGHDK and CDR2 is SYGVNS. The V segment lost 1 base and the J segment 8 bases; nucleotides outside the gene matches: 19. CDR3 size: 20 residues. This chain's CDR3 is CASSELGQSLLAGGAGTQYF. The CDR3 region has the DNA TGTGCCAGCAGTGAATTGGGACAGAGTTTACTAGCGGGAGGCGCGGGTACGCAGTATTTT.

The table lists this clonotype with a few counts. V and J are TRBV20-1 and TRBJ1-2; D not certain. The CDR3 spans 13 residues. From germline, CDR1 is DFQATT and CDR2 SNEGSKA (reference sequence). V shed 1 base and J shed 8 bases, with 14 bases lying between them. This chain's CDR3 is CSARVTGMGGYTF. CDR3 in DNA: TGCAGTGCTAGAGTAACGGGGATGGGGGGCTACACCTTC.

This clonotype was picked up a small number of times. The gene calls are TRBV5-1 and TRBJ2-2; either TRBD1 or TRBD2 may supply D (5 bases each). CDR1 and CDR2 (germline): SGHRS, YFSETQ. V lost 4 bases to trimming and J lost 5 bases, with 18 bases between them. The CDR3 has 16 amino acids. The CDR3 sequence: CASSPYGTPGTGELFF. The CDR3 DNA follows: TGCGCCAGCAGCCCCTACGGGACCCCGGGAACCGGGGAGCTGTTTTTT.